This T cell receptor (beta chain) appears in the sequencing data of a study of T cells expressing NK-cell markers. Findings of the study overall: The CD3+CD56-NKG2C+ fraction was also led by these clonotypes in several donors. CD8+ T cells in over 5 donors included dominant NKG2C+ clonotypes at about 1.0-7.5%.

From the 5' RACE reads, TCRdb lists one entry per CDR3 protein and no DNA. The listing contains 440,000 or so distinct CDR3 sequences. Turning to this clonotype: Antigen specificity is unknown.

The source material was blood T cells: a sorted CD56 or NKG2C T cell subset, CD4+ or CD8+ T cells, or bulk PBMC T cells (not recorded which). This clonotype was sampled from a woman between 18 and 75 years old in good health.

The CDR3 sequence: CASMTGDTNEKLFF. The chain has TRBV6-1 and TRBJ1-4; TCRdb's D call, TRBD1, is unchecked because there is no DNA. The germline gives CDR1 MNHNS, CDR2 SASEGT. The CDR3 runs to 14 residues.